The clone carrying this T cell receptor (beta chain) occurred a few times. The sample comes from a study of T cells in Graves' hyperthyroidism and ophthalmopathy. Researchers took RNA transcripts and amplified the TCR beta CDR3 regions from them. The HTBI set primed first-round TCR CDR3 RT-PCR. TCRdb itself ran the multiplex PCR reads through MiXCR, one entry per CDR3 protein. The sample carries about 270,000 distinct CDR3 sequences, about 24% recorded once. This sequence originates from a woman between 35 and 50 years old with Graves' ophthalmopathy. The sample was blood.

This chain's CDR3 is CASSVLAGPRDSYEQYF. The CDR3 bases are TGTGCCAGCAGTGTACTAGCGGGCCCTAGGGACTCCTACGAGCAGTACTTC. The chain links TRBV6-4 to TRBJ2-7; TRBD2 matches 9 bases. Germline trimming cut 4 bases from V and 0 bases from J; bases unmatched to any gene: 10. The germline V gene has CDR1 MRHNA and CDR2 SNTAGT. This CDR3 is 17 amino acids long.